Each of the 24 T cell receptor beta chains below was sequenced from the same sample in a study of PD-1 blockade in classical Hodgkin lymphoma. Using immunoSEQ multiplex PCR, the repertoire was profiled, and TCRdb retains in-frame clones only, with some absent. The sample yields under 20,000 clones, 70% seen once. Time point reported: cycle 4 day 1 (C4D1), after less than seven weeks of nivolumab. Relapse after autologous stem cell transplantation occurred in every patient, and brentuximab vedotin exposure varied. Magnetic negative selection served to purify CD4+ T cells out of PBMCs that had been thawed. The sample consisted of CD4+ T cells from blood, taken before the fourth cycle of nivolumab. The receptors were sampled from a human donor with classical Hodgkin lymphoma.

The rearrangement links TRBV4-2 to TRBJ2-3; TRBD2 aligns across 9 bases. Losses at the gene ends were 6 bases for V and 5 bases for J; bases not matched to a gene: 18. Germline loops: CDR1 LGHNA, CDR2 YNFKEQ. This CDR3 is built from 18 residues. The CDR3 sequence: CASSHKRGGGALKDTQYF. The DNA of the CDR3 is TGTGCCAGCAGTCACAAAAGAGGCGGGGGGGCCTTGAAAGATACGCAGTATTTT.

The chain links TRBV13 to TRBJ2-1; 13 bases line up with TRBD2. The CDR3 is 14 amino acids. Germline V gene lookup returns CDR1 PRHDT and CDR2 FYEKMQ (reference sequence). Trimming removed 0 bases from V and 11 bases from J; junction bases left unmatched: 1. As DNA, the CDR3 is TGTGCCAGCAGCTTAGGGACTAGCGGGGGGAAGCAGTTCTTC. Protein product: CASSLGTSGGKQFF.

This clone was counted a few times. The chain employs TRBV5-1 and TRBJ1-1, with D perhaps matching TRBD1 (6 bases). V was cut by 3 bases and J by 10 bases, with 16 bases left in between. CDR1 and CDR2 (germline): SGHRS, YFSETQ. The CDR3 is 13 residues long. The CDR3 spells CASSSPGKGGAFF. CDR3 DNA sequence: TGCGCCAGCAGCTCGCCGGGGAAAGGGGGAGCTTTCTTT. Full variable domain (remainder filled in from reference TRBV5-1 and TRBJ1-1): KAGVTQTPRYLIKTRGQQVTLSCSPISGHRSVSWYQQTPGQGLQFLFEYFSETQRNKGNFPGRFSGRQFSNSRSEMNVSTLELGDSALYLCASSSPGKGGAFFGQGTRLTVV.

V gene TRBV19 combines with J gene TRBJ1-2; D is perhaps TRBD1 (6 bases). The CDR3 loop spans 14 amino acids. Germline CDR1 is LNHDA and CDR2 is SQIVND (reference sequence). V lost 1 base and J lost 4, with 10 bases in between. CDR3 DNA sequence: TGTGCCAGTAGTATAGGTCCAGGGGCCTATGGCTACACCTTC. Translating it yields CASSIGPGAYGYTF.

This sequence joins TRBV5-1 and TRBJ2-6; D could derive from TRBD1 or TRBD2 (6 bases each). Trimming pared 0 bases from V and 4 bases from J, leaving 17 bases between. In germline, CDR1 is SGHRS, CDR2 YFSETQ. The CDR3 spans 18 residues. The CDR3 region is CASSLALWGAAGANVLTF. The CDR3 coding sequence is TGCGCCAGCAGCTTGGCCTTGTGGGGGGCGGCAGGGGCCAACGTCCTGACTTTC.

This clone was detected only a few times. The gene calls are TRBV11-2 and TRBJ1-1; D is undetermined. The germline V gene encodes CDR1 SGHAT and CDR2 FQNNGV. The CDR3 contains 14 residues. V was shortened by 7 bases and J by 3 bases, with 15 bases between the two germline ends. DNA for the CDR3: TGTGCCAGCACCATCCCCGGCGGGTACACTGAAGCTTTCTTT. Protein: CASTIPGGYTEAFF.

The J gene is TRBJ1-2, the V gene TRBV28; D possibly corresponds to TRBD1 (5 bases). V was pared by 3 bases and J by 4 bases, with 12 bases between. The germline CDR1 and CDR2 sequences are MDHEN and SYDVKM. The CDR3 spans 14 residues. CDR3 protein: CASSLWGQGYGYTF. The CDR3 nucleotides read TGTGCCAGCAGTTTGTGGGGTCAGGGCTATGGCTACACCTTC.

The chain joins TRBV7-9 to TRBJ2-6; D ambiguous. The CDR3 is 14 residues long. V lost 0 bases and J 0 bases, leaving 0 bases between the germline ends. From germline, CDR1 is SEHNR and CDR2 FQNEAQ (reference sequence). The CDR3 region is CASSLASGANVLTF. In nucleotides, the CDR3 is TGTGCCAGCAGCTTAGCCTCTGGGGCCAACGTCCTGACTTTC.

V is TRBV5-6 and J is TRBJ2-4; D gene ambiguous. The CDR3 runs to 16 residues. Germline CDR1 is SGHDT and CDR2 is YYEEEE. The V end lost 2 bases, the J end lost 0 bases, and 12 bases lay between the germline ends. CDR3 coding DNA: TGTGCCAGCAGCTTTCGGACCTACCTAGCCAAAAACATTCAGTACTTC. Translating gives CASSFRTYLAKNIQYF.

V usage is TRBV7-9 and J usage is TRBJ2-2; D is perhaps TRBD2 (5 bases). The germline gives CDR1 SEHNR, CDR2 FQNEAQ (reference sequence). This CDR3 is 14 amino acids long. Between the trimmed V and J ends, which lost 2 bases and 1 base, there was a span of 5 bases. The CDR3 DNA reads TGTGCCAGCAGCTTACGGGGGAACACCGGGGAGCTGTTTTTT. This sequence encodes CASSLRGNTGELFF.

The V gene is TRBV10-3, the J gene TRBJ1-1, with D possibly matching TRBD1 (5 bases). V gave up 6 bases and J gave up 1 base, with 9 bases separating them. Germline lookup yields CDR1 ENHRY and CDR2 SYGVKD. CDR3 length: 13 residues. The CDR3 DNA is TGTGCCATCAGCGGTACAGGGAACACTGAAGCTTTCTTT. Its translation is CAISGTGNTEAFF.

This clone was seen only once. The chain uses TRBV28 and TRBJ2-1; 9 nucleotides line up with TRBD1. J lost 1 base, V lost 7 bases, and 8 bases had no gene match. Germline values: CDR1 MDHEN, CDR2 SYDVKM. The CDR3 loop spans 16 amino acids. Here the CDR3 reads CASTPRGTGSYNEQFF. The CDR3 DNA is TGTGCCAGCACCCCTCGCGGGACAGGGTCCTACAATGAGCAGTTCTTC. The full variable domain, its missing parts supplied by reference TRBV28 and TRBJ2-1, is DVKVTQSSRYLVKRTGEKVFLECVQDMDHENMFWYRQDPGLGLRLIYFSYDVKMKEKGDIPEGYSVSREKKERFSLILESASTNQTSMYLCASTPRGTGSYNEQFFGPGTRLTVL.

This clone was detected a few times. V gene TRBV29-1 combines with J gene TRBJ2-1; 8 bases fit TRBD1. Per germline, CDR1 SQVTM and CDR2 ANQGSEA. With V trimmed by 7 bases and J by 6 bases, 11 bases remained unmatched. This CDR3 comprises 14 residues. The CDR3, as DNA: TGCAGCGCACCAACAGGGGGACCTATCAATGAGCAGTTCTTC. Translation: CSAPTGGPINEQFF.

This chain links TRBV6-5 with TRBJ1-2, with D perhaps TRBD1 (6 bases). CDR3 size: 13 residues. Germline CDR1 MNHEY, CDR2 SVGAGI. V was pared by 11 bases and J by 2 bases, with 15 bases between. CDR3 amino acids: CASRGGQNYGYTF. CDR3 nucleotides: TGTGCCTCACGAGGGGGGCAGAACTATGGCTACACCTTC.

V is TRBV10-3 and J is TRBJ2-6; possibly TRBD2 for D (5 bases). Trimming stripped 4 bases from V and 0 bases from J, with 13 bases between. CDR3 size: 17 residues. In germline, CDR1 is ENHRY, CDR2 SYGVKD. The CDR3 coding sequence is TGTGCCATCAGTGGCATAAGCGGACGCTCTGGGGCCAACGTCCTGACTTTC. Protein: CAISGISGRSGANVLTF.

The V and J genes are TRBV6-5 and TRBJ1-3; TRBD1 matches at 9 bases. CDR1 is MNHEY and CDR2 is SVGAGI in the germline V gene. This CDR3 contains 15 residues. The V and J ends lost 6 bases and 4 bases, in that order; junction bases with no gene match: 7. The CDR3 DNA is TGTGCCAGCAGGGGGTTGGACAGGGGAGGAAACACCATATATTTT. Protein sequence: CASRGLDRGGNTIYF.

In this sample, this clone turned up a few times. The chain employs TRBV6-5 and TRBJ1-1; no firm D call. V lost 5 bases to trimming and J lost 7 bases, with 11 bases between them. CDR3 length: 12 amino acids. CDR1 and CDR2 (germline): MNHEY, SVGAGI. The CDR3 loop is CASSPNRYEAFF. The DNA of the CDR3 is TGTGCCAGCAGTCCAAACAGATATGAAGCTTTCTTT.

This clone was recorded a few times. The chain is built from TRBV5-4 and TRBJ1-1, with D unresolved. The CDR3 loop spans 14 amino acids. Trimming left V 0 bases short and J 1 base short, with 7 bases between. CDR1 and CDR2 from the germline V gene are SGHNT and YYREEE (reference sequence). CDR3 sequence: CASSLESANTEAFF. The CDR3 DNA reads TGTGCCAGCAGCTTGGAGTCCGCGAACACTGAAGCTTTCTTT. Filled out from reference TRBV5-4 and TRBJ1-1, the complete variable domain reads ETGVTQSPTHLIKTRGQQVTLRCSSQSGHNTVSWYQQALGQGPQFIFQYYREEENGRGNFPPRFSGLQFPNYSSELNVNALELDDSALYLCASSLESANTEAFFGQGTRLTVV.

This chain joins TRBV5-1 and TRBJ2-5; 10 bases fit TRBD1. This CDR3 has 15 amino acids. CDR1 is SGHRS and CDR2 is YFSETQ in the germline V gene. V lost 2 bases and J lost 5; bases outside the gene matches: 6. CDR3 nucleotide sequence: TGCGCCAGCAGCTTCAGACAGGGGGCGACGGAGACCCAGTACTTC. Translating it yields CASSFRQGATETQYF.

CDR3 protein: CASSPAETVNSPLHF. CDR3 bases: TGCGCCAGCAGCCCCGCTGAGACCGTGAATTCACCCCTCCACTTT. This chain connects TRBV4-1 to TRBJ1-6; D not certain. Looked up from germline, CDR1 is MGHRA and CDR2 is YSYEKL. V was trimmed by 4 bases and J by 7 bases, leaving 14 bases between them. There are 15 residues in the CDR3.

This clone was detected once. The genes are TRBV10-3 and TRBJ1-5, with unresolved D. Trimming pared 2 bases from V and 6 bases from J, leaving 14 bases between. CDR3 length: 15 amino acids. Germline V lookup: CDR1 ENHRY, CDR2 SYGVKD. The CDR3 bases are TGTGCCATCAGTGAGATAGAGGGTGTGGGTCAGCCCCAGCATTTT. As protein: CAISEIEGVGQPQHF.

The V call is TRBV28, the J call TRBJ1-2, with D unclear. Germline CDR1 is MDHEN and CDR2 is SYDVKM. CDR3 length: 11 amino acids. V was pared by 5 bases and J by 7 bases, with 8 bases between. The CDR3 loop is CASSDWSGYTF. CDR3 DNA: TGTGCCAGCAGTGACTGGAGTGGCTACACCTTC.

DNA for the CDR3: TGTGCCAGTAGTATAAGACTAGCGGGAGGACCGGGGGGTAATGAGCAGTTCTTC. It yields the protein CASSIRLAGGPGGNEQFF. The chain has TRBV19 and TRBJ2-1; TRBD2 matches at 13 bases. The CDR3 has 18 amino acids. The V gene's germline CDR1 is LNHDA and CDR2 SQIVND (reference sequence). V was clipped by 2 bases and J by 7 bases; unmatched bases: 11.

The chain recombines TRBV28 with TRBJ1-1; 8 nucleotides line up with TRBD1. Trimming took 4 bases from V and 10 from J; bases not matched to a gene: 8. From germline, CDR1 is MDHEN and CDR2 SYDVKM. CDR3 length equals 13 residues. CDR3 region: CASSSLLTGGAFF. The CDR3 DNA is TGTGCCAGCAGTTCCCTCTTAACAGGGGGAGCTTTCTTT.